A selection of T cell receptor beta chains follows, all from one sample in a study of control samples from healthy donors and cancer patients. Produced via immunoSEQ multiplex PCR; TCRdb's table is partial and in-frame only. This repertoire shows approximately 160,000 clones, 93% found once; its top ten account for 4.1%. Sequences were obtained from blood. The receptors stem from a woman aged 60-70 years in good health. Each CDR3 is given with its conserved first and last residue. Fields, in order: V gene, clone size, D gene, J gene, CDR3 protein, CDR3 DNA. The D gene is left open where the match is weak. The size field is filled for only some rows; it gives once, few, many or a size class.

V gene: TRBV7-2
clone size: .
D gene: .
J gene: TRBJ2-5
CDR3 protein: CASSLRMGRGSPETQYF
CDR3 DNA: TGTGCCAGCAGCTTGAGAATGGGCAGGGGAAGTCCAGAGACCCAGTACTTC

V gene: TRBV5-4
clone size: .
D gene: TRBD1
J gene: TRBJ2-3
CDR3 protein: CASSGGQGTDTQYF
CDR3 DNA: TGTGCCAGCAGCGGGGGACAGGGTACAGATACGCAGTATTTT

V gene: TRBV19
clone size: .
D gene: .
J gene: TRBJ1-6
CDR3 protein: CASSIRGLYNSPLHF
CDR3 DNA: TGTGCCAGTAGTATAAGAGGCCTCTATAATTCACCCCTCCACTTT

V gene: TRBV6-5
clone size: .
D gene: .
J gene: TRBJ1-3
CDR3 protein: CASSYQIGSGNTIYF
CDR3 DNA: TGTGCCAGCAGTTACCAGATCGGCTCTGGAAACACCATATATTTT

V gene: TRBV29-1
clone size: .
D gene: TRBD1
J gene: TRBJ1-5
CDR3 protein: CSVWTGLNQPQHF
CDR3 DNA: TGCAGCGTGTGGACAGGGCTCAATCAGCCCCAGCATTTT

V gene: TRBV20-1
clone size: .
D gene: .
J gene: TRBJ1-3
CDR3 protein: CSASWQGLGFGNTIYF
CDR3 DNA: TGCAGTGCTAGTTGGCAGGGGCTGGGATTTGGAAACACCATATATTTT

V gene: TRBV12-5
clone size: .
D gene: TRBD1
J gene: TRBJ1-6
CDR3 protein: CASGLVGSYRGQGNSPLHF
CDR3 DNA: TGTGCTAGTGGTTTGGTGGGCTCCTATAGGGGACAGGGTAATTCACCCCTCCACTTT

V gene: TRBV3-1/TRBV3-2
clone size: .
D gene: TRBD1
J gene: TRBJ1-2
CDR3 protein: CASSPTGDYGYTF
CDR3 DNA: TGTGCCAGCAGCCCAACAGGGGACTATGGCTACACCTTC

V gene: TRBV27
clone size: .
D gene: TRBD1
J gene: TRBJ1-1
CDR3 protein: CASSRQGVNTEAFF
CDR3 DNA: TGTGCCAGCAGCAGACAGGGAGTGAACACTGAAGCTTTCTTT

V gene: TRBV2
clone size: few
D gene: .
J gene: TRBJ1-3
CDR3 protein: CASSESGAGNTIYF
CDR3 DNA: TGTGCCAGCAGTGAATCAGGGGCTGGAAACACCATATATTTT

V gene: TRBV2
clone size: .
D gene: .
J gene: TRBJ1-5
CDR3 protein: CASSDFGKNQPQHF
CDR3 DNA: TGTGCCAGCAGTGATTTCGGGAAAAATCAGCCCCAGCATTTT

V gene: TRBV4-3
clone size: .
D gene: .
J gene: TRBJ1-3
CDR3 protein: CASSQDQRPRRSGNTIYF
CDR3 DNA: TGCGCCAGCAGCCAAGATCAAAGGCCGAGGCGTTCTGGAAACACCATATATTTT

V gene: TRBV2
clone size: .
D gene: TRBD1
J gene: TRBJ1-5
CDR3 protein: CASSDREDQPQHF
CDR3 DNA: TGTGCCAGCAGCGACAGGGAGGATCAGCCCCAGCATTTT

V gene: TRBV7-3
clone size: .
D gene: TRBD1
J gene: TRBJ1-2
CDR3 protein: CASSSGQGYGYTF
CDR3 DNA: TGTGCCAGCAGCTCAGGACAGGGCTATGGCTACACCTTC

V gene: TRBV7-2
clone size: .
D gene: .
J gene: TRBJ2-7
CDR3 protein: CASSLRDSSSYEQYF
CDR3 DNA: TGTGCCAGCAGTTTGCGGGACAGTTCCTCCTACGAGCAGTACTTC

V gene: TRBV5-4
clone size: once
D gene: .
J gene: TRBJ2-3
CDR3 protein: CASSFRGAGTDTQYF
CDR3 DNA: TGTGCCAGCAGCTTTCGGGGGGCGGGCACAGATACGCAGTATTTT

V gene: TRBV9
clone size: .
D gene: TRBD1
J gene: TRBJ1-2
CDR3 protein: CASSTLTGGYYGYTF
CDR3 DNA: TGTGCCAGCAGCACACTGACAGGGGGGTACTATGGCTACACCTTC

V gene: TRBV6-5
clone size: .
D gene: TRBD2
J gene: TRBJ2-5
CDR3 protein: CASSNSIAGQETQYF
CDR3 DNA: TGTGCCAGCAGCAACAGTATAGCGGGACAAGAGACCCAGTACTTC

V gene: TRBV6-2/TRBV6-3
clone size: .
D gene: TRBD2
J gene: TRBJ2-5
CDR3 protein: CASSYPASTSGGASGKTQYF
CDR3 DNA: TGTGCCAGCAGTTACCCGGCCAGCACTAGCGGGGGGGCCTCGGGGAAGACCCAGTACTTC

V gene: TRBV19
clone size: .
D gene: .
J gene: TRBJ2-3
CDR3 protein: CASSLSRSVDTQYF
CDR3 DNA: TGTGCCAGTAGTCTGTCCCGGTCCGTAGATACGCAGTATTTT

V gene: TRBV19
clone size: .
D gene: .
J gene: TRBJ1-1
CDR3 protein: CASSIAQRTEAFF
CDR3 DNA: TGTGCCAGTAGTATAGCTCAGCGCACTGAAGCTTTCTTT

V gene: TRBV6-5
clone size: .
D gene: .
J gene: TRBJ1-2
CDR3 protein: CASRTTGRHGYTF
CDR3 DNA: TGTGCCAGCAGAACTACAGGTCGTCATGGCTACACCTTC

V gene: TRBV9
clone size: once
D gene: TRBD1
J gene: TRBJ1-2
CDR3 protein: CASRPELTGVGYTF
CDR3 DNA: TGTGCCAGCAGGCCTGAACTTACAGGGGTCGGCTACACCTTC

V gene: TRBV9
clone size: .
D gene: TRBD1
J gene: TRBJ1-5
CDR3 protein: CASSVAGQGNQPQHF
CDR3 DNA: TGTGCCAGCAGCGTAGCTGGACAGGGTAATCAGCCCCAGCATTTT

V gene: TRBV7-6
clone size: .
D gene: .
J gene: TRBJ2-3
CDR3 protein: CASSLGTDTQYF
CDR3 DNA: TGTGCCAGCAGCTTAGGCACAGATACGCAGTATTTT

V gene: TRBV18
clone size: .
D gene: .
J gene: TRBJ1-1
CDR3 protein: CASSPLVHTEAFF
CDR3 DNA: TGTGCCAGCTCACCACTTGTCCACACTGAAGCTTTCTTT

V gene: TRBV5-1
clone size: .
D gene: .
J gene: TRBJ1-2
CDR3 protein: CASAYSGVSNYGYTF
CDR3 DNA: TGCGCCAGCGCCTACTCAGGGGTCTCTAACTATGGCTACACCTTC

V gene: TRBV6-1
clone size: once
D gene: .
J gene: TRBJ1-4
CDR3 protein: CASSGRRVMINEKLFF
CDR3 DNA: TGTGCCAGCAGTGGTCGCAGGGTGATGATTAATGAAAAACTGTTTTTT

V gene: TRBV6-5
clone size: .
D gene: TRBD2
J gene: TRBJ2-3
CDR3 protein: CASSYVSGGADTQYF
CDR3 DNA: TGTGCCAGCAGTTACGTTAGCGGGGGGGCGGATACGCAGTATTTT

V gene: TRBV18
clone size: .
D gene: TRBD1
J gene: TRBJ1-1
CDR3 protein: CASSPGILGQGDTEAFF
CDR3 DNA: TGTGCCAGCTCACCGGGTATATTGGGACAGGGGGACACTGAAGCTTTCTTT

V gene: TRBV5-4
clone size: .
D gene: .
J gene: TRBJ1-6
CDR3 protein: CASSLGLSRDGSYNSPLHF
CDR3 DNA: TGTGCCAGCAGTTTGGGGCTATCGCGGGACGGAAGTTATAATTCACCCCTCCACTTT

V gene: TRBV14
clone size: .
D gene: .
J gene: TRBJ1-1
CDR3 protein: CASSQLLGLKNTEAFF
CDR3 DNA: TGTGCCAGCAGCCAATTACTGGGACTGAAGAACACTGAAGCTTTCTTT

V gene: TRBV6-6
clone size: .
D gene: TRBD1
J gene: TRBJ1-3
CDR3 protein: CASTFDRVSGNTIYF
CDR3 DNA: TGTGCCAGCACCTTTGACAGGGTCTCTGGAAACACCATATATTTT

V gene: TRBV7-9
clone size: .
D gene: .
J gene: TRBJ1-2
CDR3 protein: CASSFVQGNYGYTF
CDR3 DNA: TGTGCCAGCAGCTTTGTACAGGGCAACTATGGCTACACCTTC

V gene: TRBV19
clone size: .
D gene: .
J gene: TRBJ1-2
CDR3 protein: CASRGAGSGYGYTF
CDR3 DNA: TGTGCCAGTAGGGGGGCAGGCTCGGGGTATGGCTACACCTTC

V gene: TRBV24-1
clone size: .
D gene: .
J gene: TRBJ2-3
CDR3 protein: CATSDGTARTQYF
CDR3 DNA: TGTGCCACCAGTGATGGGACTGCACGGACGCAGTATTTT

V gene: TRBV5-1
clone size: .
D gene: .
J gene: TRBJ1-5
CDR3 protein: CASSLAGNSNQPQHF
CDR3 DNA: TGCGCCAGCAGCTTGGCCGGGAATAGCAATCAGCCCCAGCATTTT

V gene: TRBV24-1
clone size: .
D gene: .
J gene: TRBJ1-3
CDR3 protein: CATTEAGNETSSGNTIYF
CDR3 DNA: TGTGCCACCACAGAAGCCGGAAATGAAACCAGCTCTGGAAACACCATATATTTT

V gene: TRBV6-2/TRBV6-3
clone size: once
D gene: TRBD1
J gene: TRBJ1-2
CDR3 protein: CASSSSGTGGGGYTF
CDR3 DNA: TGTGCCAGCAGCTCCTCCGGGACAGGGGGCGGTGGCTACACCTTC

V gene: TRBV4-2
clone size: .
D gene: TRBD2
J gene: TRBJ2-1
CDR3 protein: CASSQVSGGSYNEQFF
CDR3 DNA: TGTGCCAGCAGCCAAGTCTCGGGGGGCTCCTACAATGAGCAGTTCTTC

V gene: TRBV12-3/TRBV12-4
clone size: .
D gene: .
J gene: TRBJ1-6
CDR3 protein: CASRRDGFSPLHF
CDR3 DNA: TGTGCCAGCAGGCGGGACGGCTTTTCTCCCCTCCACTTT

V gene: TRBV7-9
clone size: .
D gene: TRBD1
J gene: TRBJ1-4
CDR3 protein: CASSQGQGSANEKLFF
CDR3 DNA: TGTGCCAGCAGCCAAGGACAGGGCTCGGCTAATGAAAAACTGTTTTTT

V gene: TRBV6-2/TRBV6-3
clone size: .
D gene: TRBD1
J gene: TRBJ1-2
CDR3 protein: CASSYRGHYGYTF
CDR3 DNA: TGTGCCAGCAGTTACAGGGGGCACTATGGCTACACCTTC

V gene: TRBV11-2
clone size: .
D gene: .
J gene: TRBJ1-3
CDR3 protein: CASSLGFGASGTGNTIYF
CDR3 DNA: TGTGCCAGCAGCTTAGGCTTCGGGGCCTCAGGGACGGGAAACACCATATATTTT

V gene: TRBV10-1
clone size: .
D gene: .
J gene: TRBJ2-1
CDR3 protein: CASSERMAEQFF
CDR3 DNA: TGCGCCAGCAGTGAGCGAATGGCAGAGCAGTTCTTC

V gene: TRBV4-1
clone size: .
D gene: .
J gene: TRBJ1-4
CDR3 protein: CASSQDPRKMGGEKLFF
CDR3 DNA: TGCGCCAGCAGCCAAGATCCCAGGAAAATGGGAGGTGAAAAACTGTTTTTT

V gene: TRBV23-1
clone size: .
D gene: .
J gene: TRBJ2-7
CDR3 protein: CASSQSRAVLSYEQYF
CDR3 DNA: TGCGCCAGCAGTCAATCGCGGGCAGTCCTCTCCTACGAGCAGTACTTC

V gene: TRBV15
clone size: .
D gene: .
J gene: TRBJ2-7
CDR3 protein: CATSRDFWQSGHEQYF
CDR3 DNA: TGTGCCACCAGCAGAGATTTTTGGCAATCGGGCCACGAGCAGTACTTC

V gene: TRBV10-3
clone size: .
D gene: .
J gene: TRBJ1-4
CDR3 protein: CAISEPGPSEKLFF
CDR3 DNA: TGTGCCATCAGTGAACCGGGCCCCTCGGAAAAACTGTTTTTT

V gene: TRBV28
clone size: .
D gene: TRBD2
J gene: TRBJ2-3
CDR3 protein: CASSLSSGGAISTDTQYF
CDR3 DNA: TGTGCCAGCAGTTTATCTAGCGGGGGGGCCATTAGCACAGATACGCAGTATTTT

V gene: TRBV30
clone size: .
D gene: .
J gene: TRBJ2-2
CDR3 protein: CAWSAQGELFF
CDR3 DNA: TGTGCCTGGAGTGCACAGGGGGAGCTGTTTTTT

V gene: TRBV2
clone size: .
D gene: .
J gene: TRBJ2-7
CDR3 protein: CASRPPVDEQYF
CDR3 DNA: TGTGCCAGCAGGCCCCCGGTTGACGAGCAGTACTTC

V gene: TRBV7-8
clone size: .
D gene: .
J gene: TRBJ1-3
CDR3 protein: CASSGLGRGTGNTIYF
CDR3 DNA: TGTGCCAGCAGCGGGCTGGGAAGGGGGACTGGAAACACCATATATTTT

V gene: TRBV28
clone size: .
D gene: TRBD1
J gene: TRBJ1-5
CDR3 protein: CASSPRQGASRENQPQHF
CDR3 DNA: TGTGCCAGCAGTCCACGACAGGGGGCCTCAAGGGAGAATCAGCCCCAGCATTTT

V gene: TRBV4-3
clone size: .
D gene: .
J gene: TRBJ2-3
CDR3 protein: CASSRATGGGGTDTQYF
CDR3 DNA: TGCGCCAGCAGCCGAGCTACTGGAGGGGGCGGCACAGATACGCAGTATTTT